This T cell receptor (beta chain) was documented in a study of CD8+ T cells in alopecia areata. The length of the CDR3 is 15 residues. Germline loops: CDR1 MGHRA, CDR2 YSYEKL. Trimming shortened V by 0 bases and J by 0 bases, and 8 bases separated the two germline ends. Following RNA extraction, reverse transcription yielded cDNA that acted as the sequencing template. TCRdb's table, derived via immunoSEQ multiplex PCR, lists solely in-frame clones and lacks some. Of approximately 57,000 clones in the sample, about 96% were seen once. The receptor was derived from a human donor with alopecia areata. The specimen comprised CD8+ T cells sorted from blood, sampled at week 0. This sequence joins TRBV4-1 and TRBJ1-1, with D possibly TRBD1 on 5 matching bases. CDR3 sequence: CASSQEVGLNTEAFF. The CDR3 coding sequence is TGCGCCAGCAGCCAAGAGGTGGGACTGAACACTGAAGCTTTCTTT.